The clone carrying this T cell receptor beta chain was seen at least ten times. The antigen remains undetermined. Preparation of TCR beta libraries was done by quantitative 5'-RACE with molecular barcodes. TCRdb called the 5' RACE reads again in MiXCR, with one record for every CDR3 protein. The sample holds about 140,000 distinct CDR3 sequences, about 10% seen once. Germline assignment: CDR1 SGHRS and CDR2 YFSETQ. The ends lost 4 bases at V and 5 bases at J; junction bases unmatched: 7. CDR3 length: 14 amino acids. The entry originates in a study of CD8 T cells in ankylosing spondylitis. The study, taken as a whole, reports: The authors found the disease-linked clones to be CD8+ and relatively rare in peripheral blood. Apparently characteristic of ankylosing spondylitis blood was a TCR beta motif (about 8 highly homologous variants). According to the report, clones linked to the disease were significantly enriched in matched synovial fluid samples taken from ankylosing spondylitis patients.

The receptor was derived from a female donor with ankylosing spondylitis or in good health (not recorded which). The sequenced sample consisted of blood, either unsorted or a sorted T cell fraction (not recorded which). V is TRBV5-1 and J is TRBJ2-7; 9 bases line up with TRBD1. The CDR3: CASSRDRVRNEQYF. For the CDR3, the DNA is TGCGCCAGCAGCCGGGACAGGGTAAGGAACGAGCAGTACTTC.